These T cell receptor beta chains were read from a single sample in a study of shared clonotypes between healthy human individuals. This table comes from immunoSEQ multiplex PCR, and its TCRdb copy is limited to in-frame clones, with some not included. The table has roughly 2.1 million clones, 85% to 95% seen once. The specimen was naive CD8+ T cells from PBMCs. All receptors come from a man aged 18 to 29 in good health. Some clones in this sample may be carry-over from other donors' samples. Each CDR3 is given with its conserved first and last residue. The D gene is left open where the match is weak. Size is stated for part of the rows, as once, few or many counts, or as a class when the clone is expanded.

d_gene	abundance	v_gene	j_gene	CDR3aa	CDR3nt
TRBD1	-	TRBV30	TRBJ2-7	CAWSVLRDREIKDEQYF	TGTGCCTGGAGTGTACTAAGGGACAGGGAAATTAAGGACGAGCAGTACTTT
TRBD1	few	TRBV27	TRBJ1-2	CASSTRTGGLKGYTF	TGTGCCAGCAGTACCCGGACAGGGGGCTTGAAAGGCTACACCTTC
-	-	TRBV7-6	TRBJ2-1	CASSSAGWGYNEQFF	TGTGCCAGCAGCTCCGCCGGGTGGGGTTACAATGAGCAGTTCTTC
TRBD1	-	TRBV7-9	TRBJ2-3	CASSNNRGNEADTQYF	TGTGCCAGCAGCAACAACAGGGGAAACGAGGCAGATACGCAGTATTTT
-	-	TRBV27	TRBJ1-2	CASSFRLLPGPYGYTF	TGTGCCAGCAGTTTTAGGCTGCTTCCAGGGCCCTATGGCTACACCTTC
-	-	TRBV30	TRBJ2-7	CAWNHGGTYEQYF	TGTGCCTGGAACCACGGGGGCACCTACGAGCAGTACTTC
TRBD1	-	TRBV4-3	TRBJ2-2	CASSQVAWDSSFSGELFF	TGCGCCAGCAGCCAGGTGGCCTGGGACAGTTCATTCTCCGGGGAGCTGTTTTTT
-	-	TRBV7-2	TRBJ2-7	CASSLGPGDEQYF	TGTGCCAGCAGCTTAGGGCCCGGAGACGAGCAGTACTTC
-	-	TRBV28	TRBJ1-2	CASSLGNGPSGGYTF	TGTGCCAGCAGCCTAGGGAATGGACCCAGCGGTGGCTACACCTTC
TRBD2	-	TRBV5-6	TRBJ2-7	CASSPGTTYEQYF	TGTGCCAGCAGCCCCGGGACTACCTACGAGCAGTACTTC
-	-	TRBV5-5	TRBJ2-7	CASSLETGGGYEQYF	TGTGCCAGCAGCTTGGAGACAGGTGGAGGCTACGAGCAGTACTTC
-	-	TRBV2	TRBJ1-4	CASISQEANEKLFF	TGTGCCAGCATCTCCCAGGAGGCTAATGAAAAACTGTTTTTT
-	-	TRBV7-9	TRBJ1-1	CATQLGVNTEAFF	TGTGCCACCCAGTTGGGGGTGAACACTGAAGCTTTCTTT
TRBD2	-	TRBV4-3	TRBJ2-7	CASSQAPGLATPDEQYF	TGCGCCAGCAGCCAAGCGCCGGGACTAGCGACCCCCGACGAGCAGTACTTC
TRBD2	-	TRBV29-1	TRBJ2-5	CSVVLAGGAKHF	TGCAGCGTTGTACTAGCGGGAGGGGCTAAGCACTTC
TRBD1	-	TRBV19	TRBJ1-1	CASRTGAITEAFF	TGTGCCAGTCGGACAGGGGCGATCACTGAAGCTTTCTTT
-	-	TRBV7-6	TRBJ2-1	CASSLDSRSSYNEQFF	TGTGCCAGCAGCTTAGATAGCCGGAGCTCCTACAATGAGCAGTTCTTC
-	-	TRBV7-9	TRBJ1-2	CASSPRAGGGSYTF	TGTGCCAGCAGCCCTAGGGCGGGAGGCGGGAGCTACACCTTC
-	-	TRBV6-1	TRBJ1-2	CASSDRDGYGYTF	TGTGCCAGCAGTGATCGGGACGGCTATGGCTACACCTTC
-	-	TRBV7-9	TRBJ2-5	CASSLTTDPETQYF	TGTGCCAGCAGCTTAACGACAGACCCAGAGACCCAGTACTTC
-	-	TRBV27	TRBJ2-7	CASSLGGKPYEQYF	TGTGCCAGCAGCCTAGGGGGTAAGCCCTACGAGCAGTACTTC
TRBD1	-	TRBV7-9	TRBJ2-2	CASSQNRDRVDGELFF	TGTGCCAGCAGCCAAAACCGGGACAGGGTAGACGGGGAGCTGTTTTTT
-	-	TRBV19	TRBJ2-3	CASSTDLGETDTQYF	TGTGCCAGTAGTACAGACCTCGGGGAAACAGATACGCAGTATTTT
-	-	TRBV4-3	TRBJ2-1	CASSQGRGGEQFF	TGCGCCAGCAGCCAAGGACGGGGAGGTGAGCAGTTCTTC
-	few	TRBV7-9	TRBJ2-2	CASISDTGELFF	TGTGCCAGCATCTCAGACACCGGGGAGCTGTTTTTT
TRBD2	-	TRBV10-3	TRBJ2-7	CAISGVTSESSYEQYF	TGTGCCATCAGTGGGGTCACTAGCGAGAGCTCCTACGAGCAGTACTTC
TRBD2	-	TRBV5-4	TRBJ2-1	CASSLIGTEGAGGWNEQFF	TGTGCCAGCAGCTTGATAGGGACCGAAGGAGCGGGAGGTTGGAATGAGCAGTTCTTC
TRBD2	-	TRBV29-1	TRBJ2-2	CSVEVPSGRVNTGELFF	TGCAGCGTTGAAGTTCCTAGCGGGAGGGTGAACACCGGGGAGCTGTTTTTT
-	-	TRBV11-2	TRBJ2-7	CASSLGYGSYEQYF	TGTGCCAGCAGCTTAGGCTACGGCTCCTACGAGCAGTACTTC
TRBD1	once	TRBV18	TRBJ1-2	CASSTLEGQGFLNGYTF	TGTGCCAGCTCAACGCTAGAGGGACAGGGATTCCTTAATGGCTACACCTTC
-	-	TRBV27	TRBJ2-7	CASSLDLLGSYEQYF	TGTGCCAGCAGTTTGGACCTCCTTGGGTCCTACGAGCAGTACTTC
-	-	TRBV19	TRBJ1-1	CASSTVDRGMNTEAFF	TGTGCCAGTAGTACAGTTGACCGCGGTATGAACACTGAAGCTTTCTTT
-	-	TRBV30	TRBJ1-5	CAWSVRVGRNQPQHF	TGTGCCTGGAGTGTACGCGTGGGGCGCAATCAGCCCCAGCATTTT
-	-	TRBV5-1	TRBJ2-7	CASSLAPGREQYF	TGCGCCAGCAGCTTGGCCCCGGGTAGGGAGCAGTACTTC
-	-	TRBV4-3	TRBJ1-4	CASSQVIAGNEKLFF	TGCGCCAGCAGCCAAGTGATAGCAGGGAACGAAAAACTGTTTTTT
-	-	TRBV29-1	TRBJ2-2	CSVDLGGELFF	TGCAGCGTTGACTTAGGGGGGGAGCTGTTTTTT